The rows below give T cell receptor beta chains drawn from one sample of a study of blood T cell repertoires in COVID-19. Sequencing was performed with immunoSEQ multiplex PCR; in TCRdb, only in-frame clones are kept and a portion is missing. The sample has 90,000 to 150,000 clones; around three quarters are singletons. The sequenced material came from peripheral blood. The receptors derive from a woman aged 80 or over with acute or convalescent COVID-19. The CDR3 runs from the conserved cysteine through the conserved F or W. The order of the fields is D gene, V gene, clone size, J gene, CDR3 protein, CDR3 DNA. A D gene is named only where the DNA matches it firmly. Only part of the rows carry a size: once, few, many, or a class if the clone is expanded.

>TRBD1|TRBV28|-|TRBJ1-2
CASSLVGTGYGYTF
TGTGCCAGCAGTTTAGTCGGGACAGGTTATGGCTACACCTTC
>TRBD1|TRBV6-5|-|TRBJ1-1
CASRRTGGSAFF
TGTGCCAGCAGAAGGACAGGGGGCTCAGCTTTCTTT
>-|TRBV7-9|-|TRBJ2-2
CASSLVHGELFF
TGTGCCAGCAGCTTAGTCCACGGGGAGCTGTTTTTT
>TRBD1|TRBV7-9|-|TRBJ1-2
CASSSDGDRANYGYTF
TGTGCCAGCAGCTCGGACGGGGACAGGGCAAACTATGGCTACACCTTC
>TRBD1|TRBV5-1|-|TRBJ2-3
CASSLSAVPGGADTQYF
TGCGCCAGCAGCTTGTCCGCAGTCCCAGGGGGCGCAGATACGCAGTATTTT
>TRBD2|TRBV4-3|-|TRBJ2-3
CASSQSAGGIDTQYF
TGCGCCAGCAGCCAATCAGCGGGGGGGATAGATACGCAGTATTTT
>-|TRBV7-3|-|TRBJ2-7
CASSLTGGDEQYF
TGTGCCAGCAGCTTAACAGGGGGTGACGAGCAGTACTTC
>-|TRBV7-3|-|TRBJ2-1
CASSLTGMNNEQFF
TGTGCCAGCAGCTTGACCGGGATGAACAATGAGCAGTTCTTC
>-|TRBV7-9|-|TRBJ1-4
CASSLELRINEKLFF
TGTGCCAGCAGCCTCGAGCTCAGGATTAATGAAAAACTGTTTTTT
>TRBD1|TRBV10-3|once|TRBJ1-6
CASGTEDNSPLHF
TGTGCCAGCGGGACAGAAGATAATTCACCCCTCCACTTT
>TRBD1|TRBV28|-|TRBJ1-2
CASSSVSTGGFYGYTF
TGTGCCAGCAGTTCAGTGTCGACAGGGGGCTTCTATGGCTACACCTTC
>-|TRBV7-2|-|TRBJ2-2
CASSLGGGDTGELFF
TGTGCCAGCAGCTTAGGCGGAGGGGACACCGGGGAGCTGTTTTTT
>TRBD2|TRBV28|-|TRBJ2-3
CASSLWGAGGMTDTQYF
TGTGCCAGCAGTTTGTGGGGAGCGGGAGGGATGACAGATACGCAGTATTTT
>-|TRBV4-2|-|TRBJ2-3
CASSHLPPDTQYF
TGTGCCAGCAGCCATCTTCCCCCAGATACGCAGTATTTT
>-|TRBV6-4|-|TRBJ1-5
CASSQNTDQPQHF
TGTGCCAGCAGCCAAAACACCGATCAGCCCCAGCATTTT
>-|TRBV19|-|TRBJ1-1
CASSMGAGSQGAFF
TGTGCCAGTAGTATGGGGGCAGGGTCCCAAGGAGCTTTCTTT
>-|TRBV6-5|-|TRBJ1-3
CASGRVSSGNTIYF
TGTGCCAGCGGCAGGGTGAGCTCTGGAAACACCATATATTTT
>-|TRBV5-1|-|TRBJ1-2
CASSPTQGRVPQGIYGYTF
TGCGCCAGCAGCCCTACACAGGGTAGGGTACCCCAGGGGATATATGGCTACACCTTC
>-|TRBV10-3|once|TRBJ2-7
CAISDQTPEGQYF
TGTGCCATCAGTGATCAGACTCCAGAGGGGCAGTACTTC
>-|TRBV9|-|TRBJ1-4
CASSAQGTNEKLFF
TGTGCCAGCAGCGCCCAGGGTACTAATGAAAAACTGTTTTTT
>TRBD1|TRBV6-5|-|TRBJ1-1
CASRNGQGLNTEAFF
TGTGCCAGCAGAAACGGACAGGGATTGAACACTGAAGCTTTCTTT
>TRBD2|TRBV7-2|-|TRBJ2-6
CASSLRLALSSGANVLTF
TGTGCCAGCAGCCTCCGACTAGCGCTCAGCTCTGGGGCCAACGTCCTGACTTTC
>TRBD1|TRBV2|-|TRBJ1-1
CASRTGTGGRRSEAFF
TGTGCCAGCAGGACCGGGACAGGGGGTCGACGGAGTGAAGCTTTCTTT
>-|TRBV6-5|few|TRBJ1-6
CASSYSLGAPNSPLHF
TGTGCCAGCAGTTACAGTTTGGGGGCTCCGAATTCACCCCTCCACTTT
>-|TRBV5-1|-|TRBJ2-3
CASSSFIAVTDTQYF
TGCGCCAGCAGTTCCTTTATAGCGGTTACAGATACGCAGTATTTT
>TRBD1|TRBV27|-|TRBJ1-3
CASSLNRGENTIYF
TGTGCCAGCAGTTTAAACAGGGGTGAAAACACCATATATTTT
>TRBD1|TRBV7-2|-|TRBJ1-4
CASSAWDSLATNEKLFF
TGTGCCAGCAGCGCTTGGGACAGCCTTGCAACTAATGAAAAACTGTTTTTT
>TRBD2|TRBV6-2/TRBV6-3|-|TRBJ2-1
CASSNVGTSGMSSYNEQFF
TGTGCCAGCAGCAACGTAGGGACTAGCGGGATGAGCTCCTACAATGAGCAGTTCTTC
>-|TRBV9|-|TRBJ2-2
CASSVGLDSNTGELFF
TGTGCCAGCAGCGTAGGCCTGGACAGTAACACCGGGGAGCTGTTTTTT
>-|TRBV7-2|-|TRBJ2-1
CASSSSPLVGEQFF
TGTGCCAGCAGCTCCTCCCCGCTAGTTGGTGAGCAGTTCTTC
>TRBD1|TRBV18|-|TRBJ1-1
CASSTEQGSIGTEAFF
TGTGCCAGCTCAACGGAACAGGGGTCGATTGGCACTGAAGCTTTCTTT
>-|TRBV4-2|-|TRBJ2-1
CASSQERRGEQFF
TGTGCCAGCAGCCAAGAACGGAGGGGTGAGCAGTTCTTC
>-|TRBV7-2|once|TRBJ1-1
CASSWTAMNTEAFF
TGTGCCAGCAGCTGGACTGCGATGAACACTGAAGCTTTCTTT